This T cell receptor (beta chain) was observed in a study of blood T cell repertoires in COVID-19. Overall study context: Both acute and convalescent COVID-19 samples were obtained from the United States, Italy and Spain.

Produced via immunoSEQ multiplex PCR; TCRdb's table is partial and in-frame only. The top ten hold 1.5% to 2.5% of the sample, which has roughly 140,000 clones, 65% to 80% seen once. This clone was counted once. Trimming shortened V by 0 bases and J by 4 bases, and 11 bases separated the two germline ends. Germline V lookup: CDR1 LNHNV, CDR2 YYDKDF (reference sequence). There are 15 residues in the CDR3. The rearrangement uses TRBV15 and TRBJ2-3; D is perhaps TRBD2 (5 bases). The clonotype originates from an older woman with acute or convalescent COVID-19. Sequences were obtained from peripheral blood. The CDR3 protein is CATSRDTGWPDTQYF. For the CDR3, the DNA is TGTGCCACCAGCAGAGATACGGGATGGCCAGATACGCAGTATTTT.